These T cell receptor beta chains were read from a single sample in a study of OX40 agonist ivuxolimab in advanced cancers. Some clones are missing from TCRdb's copy, which holds only in-frame ones; the method was immunoSEQ multiplex PCR. The repertoire holds some 12,000 clones, with roughly 82% as singletons. The sample in question was CD4+ or CD8+ T cells sorted from blood, obtained in a trial of the OX40 agonist ivuxolimab. These receptors originate from an adult with an advanced solid tumor such as melanoma, head and neck, liver or kidney cancer. Both conserved end residues are part of each CDR3. A D gene is named only where the DNA matches it firmly. The size of a clone is reported for some rows only, either as once, few or many, or as a class for expanded clones.

>few|TRBV4-1|TRBJ2-3|-
TGCGCCAGCAGCCAAAAGGGGAATACGCAGTATTTT
CASSQKGNTQYF
>once|TRBV5-5|TRBJ2-6|TRBD1
TGTGCCAGCAGCAAGACAGGGGGGAAGCTCTCTGGGGCCAACGTCCTGACTTTC
CASSKTGGKLSGANVLTF
>-|TRBV28|TRBJ2-7|TRBD2
TGTGCCAGCAGACTAGCGGCCCCCCGCTCCTACGAGCAGTACTTC
CASRLAAPRSYEQYF
>-|TRBV10-3|TRBJ1-1|TRBD1
TGTGCCATCAGTGGGGACAGGGGCATAAACACTGAAGCTTTCTTT
CAISGDRGINTEAFF
>-|TRBV4-3|TRBJ1-3|-
TGCGCCAGCAGCCAAGGAGACTCTGGAAACACCATATATTTT
CASSQGDSGNTIYF
>-|TRBV13|TRBJ2-3|TRBD2
TGTGCCAGCAGCTTCGAACGGGAGGCAGATACGCAGTATTTT
CASSFEREADTQYF
>once|TRBV10-3|TRBJ2-7|-
TGTGCCATCAGTGACCAGGACAGAATCTACGAGCAGTACTTC
CAISDQDRIYEQYF
>-|TRBV15|TRBJ2-5|TRBD1
TGTGCCACCAGCACCCTGACAGGGATCCGGGAGACCCAGTACTTC
CATSTLTGIRETQYF
>-|TRBV27|TRBJ2-3|TRBD2
TGTGCCAGCAGTTTGAATGGCGGGAGGGCGAGAACAGATACGCAGTATTTT
CASSLNGGRARTDTQYF
>once|TRBV6-4|TRBJ2-7|TRBD2
TGTGCCAGCAGGACCCATCAAACTAGCGGGAGCTCCTACGAGCAGTACTTC
CASRTHQTSGSSYEQYF
>large|TRBV27|TRBJ2-7|-
TGTGCCAGCAGTCCCGGACTCAGCTACGAGCAGTACTTC
CASSPGLSYEQYF
>-|TRBV5-6|TRBJ2-7|-
TGTGCCAGCAGCTTCACCAACGAGCAGTACTTC
CASSFTNEQYF
>-|TRBV13|TRBJ2-5|-
TGTGCCAGCAGCTTATGGGACACCCAAGAGACCCAGTACTTC
CASSLWDTQETQYF
>-|TRBV27|TRBJ2-2|TRBD2
TGTGCCAGCAGTTTACGAGCTCGGACTAGCGGACATAACACCGGGGAGCTGTTTTTT
CASSLRARTSGHNTGELFF
>-|TRBV15|TRBJ2-1|-
TGTGCCACCAGCAGAGTAGGGGGGAGAGGCAATGAGCAGTTCTTC
CATSRVGGRGNEQFF
>-|TRBV7-3|TRBJ2-1|-
TGTGCCAGCAGCTTTCATATCGGGATTCCCTACAATGAGCAGTTCTTC
CASSFHIGIPYNEQFF
>-|TRBV19|TRBJ2-1|-
TGTGCCAGTAGTAAGCCTACTAGTTGGTCCGAGCAGTTCTTC
CASSKPTSWSEQFF
>once|TRBV6-4|TRBJ2-3|-
TGTGCCAGCAGTGATAATCCGGGGTCGGATACGCAGTATTTT
CASSDNPGSDTQYF
>-|TRBV10-3|TRBJ2-3|TRBD2
TGTGCCATCAGCTTTAGCGGGAGTTGGTCAGATACGCAGTATTTT
CAISFSGSWSDTQYF
>-|TRBV7-9|TRBJ2-1|-
TGTGCCAGCAGCTTAGGGTGGAGATCTGGGCTTGACAATGAGCAGTTCTTC
CASSLGWRSGLDNEQFF
>-|TRBV7-2|TRBJ1-1|-
TGTGCCAGCAGCTCGAATCCCCGGGCTTACAAAAGGGTAGCTTTCTTT
CASSSNPRAYKRVAFF
>-|TRBV4-3|TRBJ2-4|-
TGCGCCAGCAGCCACACCAGGGTGAATAAAAACATTCAGTACTTC
CASSHTRVNKNIQYF
>-|TRBV11-2|TRBJ2-7|-
TGTGCCAGCGGGGGGGGCCGCCCCTACGAGCAGTACTTC
CASGGGRPYEQYF
>few|TRBV6-1|TRBJ1-5|TRBD1
TGTGCCAGCATTTGGACAGGGGATAGCAATCAGCCCCAGCATTTT
CASIWTGDSNQPQHF
>-|TRBV6-5|TRBJ2-7|-
TGTGCCAGCAGTTTGAAGGGGGGTCGGAACTCCGAGCAGTACTTC
CASSLKGGRNSEQYF
>-|TRBV7-8|TRBJ1-5|-
TGTGCCAGCAGCAACCAAGGGAAGGAAGGCAATCAGCCCCAGCATTTT
CASSNQGKEGNQPQHF
>-|TRBV28|TRBJ2-1|TRBD2
TGTGCCAGCAGTTTCCGGCTAGCGGGAGGAGATGAGCAGTTCTTC
CASSFRLAGGDEQFF
>-|TRBV9|TRBJ1-1|-
TGTGCCAGCAGCGAAACGTGGGGTAGCACTGAAGCTTTCTTT
CASSETWGSTEAFF
>-|TRBV21-1|TRBJ2-7|-
TGTGCCAGCACCCACCAGGAGGTCTACGAGCAGTACTTC
CASTHQEVYEQYF
>-|TRBV29-1|TRBJ1-2|-
TGCAGCGTTGAGGGTCCCGGGACGAAATATGGCTACACCTTC
CSVEGPGTKYGYTF
>once|TRBV28|TRBJ2-1|-
TGTGCCAGCACCACGGACCGGGGAAGGGTACCAAGGGATGAGCAGTTCTTC
CASTTDRGRVPRDEQFF
>-|TRBV28|TRBJ2-7|TRBD2
TGTGCCAGCAGTCTGAGACTAGCGGGAGTGTACGAGCAGTACTTC
CASSLRLAGVYEQYF
>-|TRBV28|TRBJ2-2|-
TGTGCCAGCAGTTTTATCTCCACCGGGGAGCTGTTTTTT
CASSFISTGELFF
>once|TRBV5-4|TRBJ2-2|TRBD1
TGTGCCAGCAGCCAACAGGGGCAAGTCACCGGGGAGCTGTTTTTT
CASSQQGQVTGELFF
>few|TRBV5-4|TRBJ2-1|TRBD2
TGTGCCAGCAGCTTGATGGCGGGAGAGAATGAGCAGTTCTTC
CASSLMAGENEQFF
>-|TRBV9|TRBJ1-3|-
TGTGCCAGCAGCGTAGGGGGCAGGGACGACTACTCTGGAAACACCATATATTTT
CASSVGGRDDYSGNTIYF
>few|TRBV10-3|TRBJ2-3|TRBD2
TGTGCCATCGGGTTACCAGTTTCGGGAGGGGGTAGGGATACGCAGTATTTT
CAIGLPVSGGGRDTQYF
>once|TRBV19|TRBJ1-1|-
TGTGCCAGTAGGGATTCAGGGGCAACCTACTCGAACACTGAAGCTTTCTTT
CASRDSGATYSNTEAFF
>-|TRBV13|TRBJ2-5|-
TGTGCCAGCAGCTTAGAGGTCACCCCAGGGGAGACCCAGTACTTC
CASSLEVTPGETQYF
>few|TRBV28|TRBJ1-3|-
TGTGCCAGCAGTCCCGGCGGTTGGGGTGGAAACACCATATATTTT
CASSPGGWGGNTIYF
>few|TRBV4-3|TRBJ2-7|-
TGCGCCAGCAGCCAAGAGAGGGGATCCTACGAGCAGTACTTC
CASSQERGSYEQYF
>medium-sized|TRBV6-5|TRBJ2-1|-
TGTGCCAGCAGCCCCTCGGGCGGCAATGAGCAGTTCTTC
CASSPSGGNEQFF
>-|TRBV9|TRBJ2-7|-
TGTGCCAGCAGCGTAGGTTACGAGCAGTACTTC
CASSVGYEQYF
>once|TRBV7-2|TRBJ1-1|-
TGTGCCAGCAGCTTAGGGGAGCACACTGAAGCTTTCTTT
CASSLGEHTEAFF
>-|TRBV7-3|TRBJ2-6|-
TGTGCCAGCAGCACTACCCCAGAAGGCTTGGGGGCCAACGTCCTGACTTTC
CASSTTPEGLGANVLTF
>medium-sized|TRBV7-6|TRBJ2-1|-
TGTGCCAGCAGCTTACGGTCTAACCGCAATGAGCAGTTCTTC
CASSLRSNRNEQFF
>-|TRBV7-9|TRBJ1-2|-
TGTGCCAGCAGAAATACTCAGTCAGGGTGGGACTATGGCTACACCTTC
CASRNTQSGWDYGYTF
>few|TRBV7-9|TRBJ2-7|-
TGTGCCAGCAGCTTAATCGGGGCGGCTTACGAGCAGTACTTC
CASSLIGAAYEQYF